The 2 T cell receptor beta chains reported below all come from one sample, sequenced in a study of TET2 disruption in CD19-targeted CAR T cells. These TCRs' antigens remain unknown. Sequenced by immunoSEQ multiplex PCR; TCRdb stores in-frame clones only, minus some. Its clone listing holds about 25,000 clones. Indicated treatment: autologous CTL019 cells: CD19 CAR with 4-1BB and CD3 zeta domains. This specimen was CD8- CAR+ T cells sorted from cultured blood T cells, taken for CD19 CAR T cell therapy. Subset defined: CD8-negative CAR-positive T cells from the infusion product. The origin of the receptors is a man aged 65-85 years with chronic lymphocytic leukemia.

As to this clone: The observed sequence ends 3 residues before the CDR3 terminus, with the missing tail filled in from the germline J gene. This sequence joins TRBV7-3 and TRBJ2-2, with TRBD1 matching over 8 bases. The CDR3 is 14 amino acids. The V segment lost 5 bases and the J segment 2 bases; nucleotides outside the gene matches: 1. Germline V gives CDR1 SGHTA, CDR2 FQGTGA. The CDR3 is CASSGQGNTGELFF. The sequenced CDR3 bases are TGTGCCAGCAGCGGACAGGGAAACACCGGGGAG.

Worth noting for this clone: The observed sequence ends 3 residues before the CDR3 terminus, with the missing tail filled in from the germline J gene. The V and J genes are TRBV12-5 and TRBJ2-3; 10 positions match TRBD1. Germline V CDR1 and CDR2: LGHNT, FRNRAP. Trimming removed 2 bases from V and 5 bases from J; junction bases left unmatched: 4. CDR3 length: 15 residues. The CDR3 DNA, read in part, is TGTGCTAGTGGTTTGCGACAGGGGGCTGGAGATACG. Its protein is CASGLRQGAGDT. The entire CDR3 sequence reads CASGLRQGAGDTQYF.